What follows describes a single T cell receptor (beta chain). This clone was recorded once. This receptor's antigen is unknown. Per-base quality was not reported, and no clone a single base away is much larger than it. The sample is drawn from a study of technical replicates of blood from a handful of donors (dated by TCRdb to about 2017). Library prep was done by the immunoSEQ multiplex PCR assay. Entries here come from immuneACCESS through TCRdb and include only in-frame sequences with V and J called. Some clones fail to appear in such tables; in the studies checked, an unresolved V gene covers under half of the shortfall, and the cause of the remainder is unknown. The sample records about 81,000 clones, roughly 92% of which are singletons. The ten largest clones take up more than 0.25% of the sample. The source material was T cells isolated from PBMCs. The sequence was obtained from a human donor in good health.

The nucleotide sequence is given as TGTGCCAGCAGCTACGGGGCTAGCGGGGGAGATGAGCAGTTCTTC. Its coded protein is CASSYGASGGDEQFF. This receptor chain uses TRBV11-2 and TRBJ2-1; 10 nucleotides in the junction match TRBD2. The germline V and J ends show losses of 4 bases and 8 bases respectively, and no gene match explains 8 bases of the junction. The germline V gene specifies SGHAT as CDR1 and FQNNGV as CDR2. From cysteine to phenylalanine, the CDR3 is 15 amino acids long. Just CDR3 DNA is preserved here, 45 bases in frame from base 1.